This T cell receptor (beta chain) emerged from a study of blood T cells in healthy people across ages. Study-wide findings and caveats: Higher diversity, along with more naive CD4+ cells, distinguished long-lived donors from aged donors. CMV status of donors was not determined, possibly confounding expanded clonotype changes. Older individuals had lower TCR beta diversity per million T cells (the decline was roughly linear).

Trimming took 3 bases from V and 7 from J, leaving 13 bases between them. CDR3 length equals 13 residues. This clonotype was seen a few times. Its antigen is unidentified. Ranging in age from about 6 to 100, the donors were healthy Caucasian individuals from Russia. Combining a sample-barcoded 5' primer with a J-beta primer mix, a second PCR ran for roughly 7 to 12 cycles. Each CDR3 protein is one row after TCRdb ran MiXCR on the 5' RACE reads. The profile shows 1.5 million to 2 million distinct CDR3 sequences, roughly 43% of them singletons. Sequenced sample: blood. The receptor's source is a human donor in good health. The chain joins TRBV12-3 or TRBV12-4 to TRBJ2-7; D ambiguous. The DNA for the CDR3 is TGTGCCAGCAGTTTTCTTATTTCGGTAGAGCAGTACTTC. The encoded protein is CASSFLISVEQYF.